The sequence of this T cell receptor (beta chain) was determined in a study of response to subunit inactivated influenza vaccine. Findings and limits, study-wide: The authors suggested that few new T cells are recruited per seasonal influenza vaccination.

TCRdb used MiXCR to reprocess the RT-PCR reads, holding one entry per CDR3 protein. The table has about 480,000 distinct CDR3 sequences, 25% seen once. Germline V gene sequence: CDR1 SQVTM, CDR2 ANQGSEA. The CDR3 runs to 11 residues. The V gene lost 2 bases and the J gene lost 13 bases, with 15 bases spanning the gap. A word on this clonotype: The antigen remains undetermined.

The chain employs TRBV29-1 and TRBJ2-7; D is uncertain. This clonotype was obtained from a man over 45 who received an inactivated influenza vaccine. The sample consisted of CD4+ T cells sorted from PBMCs, taken more than 4 days after vaccination. The CDR3 sequence: CSVEQEFGQYF. The CDR3 DNA sequence: TGCAGCGTTGAACAGGAGTTTGGCCAATACTTC.